This TCR beta chain was sequenced in a study of blood T cell repertoires in COVID-19. The wider study: PBMCs, B-cell-depleted T cells, or T cells were the source of the cDNA or gDNA that made up the material.

CDR3 length: 16 amino acids. V lost 5 bases, J lost 0 bases, and 6 bases stayed unmatched. Germline V gene data show CDR1 as LNHDA and CDR2 as SQIVND (reference sequence). Original handling: Estimation of nucleated cell counts relied on the amplification of reference gene primers. TCRdb's table, derived via immunoSEQ multiplex PCR, lists solely in-frame clones and lacks some. The DNA was the basis for D and trimming; V, J and clone size are from that table. Among some 150,000 clones, approximately 86% were seen once, and the ten largest hold around 2.5%. The chain is built from TRBV19 and TRBJ2-1; 8 bases line up with TRBD2. Input material: peripheral blood. The clonotype originates from a woman between 65 and 79 years old with acute or convalescent COVID-19. The CDR3 DNA reads as TGTGCCAGTAGTCCTCGTGCGGGGGGCTCCTACAATGAGCAGTTCTTC. Protein product: CASSPRAGGSYNEQFF.